This T cell receptor (beta chain) stems from a study of blood T cell repertoires in COVID-19. The CDR3 runs to 17 residues. Germline assignment: CDR1 SNHLY and CDR2 FYNNEI. After removal of 3 bases from V and 5 bases from J, the junction contained 9 bases not matched to a gene. Profiling relied on immunoSEQ multiplex PCR, and the TCRdb table lists in-frame clones only, not all of them. There are approximately 300,000 clones in the sample; 90% occur only once, and roughly 1% lies in the top ten. Specimen: peripheral blood. This sequence joins TRBV2 and TRBJ2-3, with 12 bases matching TRBD2. The source of this sequence is a woman in her thirties or forties with COVID-19, enrolled during active disease. The CDR3 is CASSDSVLAGGIDTQYF. The CDR3 bases are TGTGCCAGCAGTGATTCCGTCCTAGCGGGGGGGATAGATACGCAGTATTTT.